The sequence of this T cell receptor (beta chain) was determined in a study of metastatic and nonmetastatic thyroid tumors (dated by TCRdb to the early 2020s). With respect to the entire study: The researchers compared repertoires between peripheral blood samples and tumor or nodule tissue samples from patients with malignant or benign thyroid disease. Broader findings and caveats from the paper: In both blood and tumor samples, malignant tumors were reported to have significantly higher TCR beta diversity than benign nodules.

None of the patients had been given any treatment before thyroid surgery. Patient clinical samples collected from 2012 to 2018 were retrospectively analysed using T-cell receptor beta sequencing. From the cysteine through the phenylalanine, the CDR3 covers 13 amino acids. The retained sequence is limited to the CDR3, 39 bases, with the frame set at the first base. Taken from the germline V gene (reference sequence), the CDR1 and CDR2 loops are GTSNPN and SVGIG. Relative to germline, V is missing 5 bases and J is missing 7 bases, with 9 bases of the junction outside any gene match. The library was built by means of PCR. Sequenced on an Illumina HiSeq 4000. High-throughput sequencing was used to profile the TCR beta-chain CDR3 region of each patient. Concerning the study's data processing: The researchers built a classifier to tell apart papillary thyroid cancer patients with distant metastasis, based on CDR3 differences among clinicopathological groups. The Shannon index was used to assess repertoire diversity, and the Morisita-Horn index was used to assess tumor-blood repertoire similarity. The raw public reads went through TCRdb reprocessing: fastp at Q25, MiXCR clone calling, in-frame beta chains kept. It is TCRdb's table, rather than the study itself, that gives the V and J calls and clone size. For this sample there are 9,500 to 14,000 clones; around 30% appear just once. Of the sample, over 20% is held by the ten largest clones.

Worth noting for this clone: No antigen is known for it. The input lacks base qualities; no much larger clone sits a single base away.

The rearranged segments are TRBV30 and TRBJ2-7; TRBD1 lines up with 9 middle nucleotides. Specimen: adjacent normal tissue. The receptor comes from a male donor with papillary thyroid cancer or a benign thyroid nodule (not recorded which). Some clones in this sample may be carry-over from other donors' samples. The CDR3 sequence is CAWSGTGIWEQYF. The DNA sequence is TGTGCCTGGTCCGGGACAGGGATATGGGAGCAGTACTTC. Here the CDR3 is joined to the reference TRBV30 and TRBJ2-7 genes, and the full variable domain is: SQTIHQWPATLVQPVGSPLSLECTVEGTSNPNLYWYRQAAGRGLQLLFYSVGIGQISSEVPQNLSASRPQDRQFILSSKKLLLSDSGFYLCAWSGTGIWEQYFGPGTRLTVT.